A single sample is the source of the 6 T cell receptor beta chains below, sequenced in a study of blood T cell repertoires in COVID-19 (dated by TCRdb to between 2020 and 2021). Preparation of the library involved the immunoSEQ multiplex PCR assay. TCRdb limited this immuneACCESS table to in-frame rearrangements with V and J called. A share of clones is missing; checked studies link under half to unresolved V genes, and the rest is unexplained. The sample includes approximately 77,000 clones, with 80% observed a single time. The ten largest make up around 5% of the sample. Sequencing used peripheral blood. The receptors derive from a woman in her 70s with acute or convalescent COVID-19.

There are a few counts of this clone. The chain recombines TRBV4-3 with TRBJ1-4, with D maybe TRBD1 (6 bases). Germline V gene sequence: CDR1 LGHNA, CDR2 YSLEER. Trimming pared 2 bases from V and 6 bases from J, leaving 13 bases between. This CDR3 has 15 residues. The CDR3 loop is CASSQTPRTDEKLFF. CDR3 DNA: TGCGCCAGCAGCCAAACCCCTCGGACAGATGAAAAACTGTTTTTT.

Written as DNA, the CDR3 is TGTGCCAGCAGCCAAAACACAGGGCATGGCTACACCTTC. As protein: CASSQNTGHGYTF. This chain uses TRBV14 with TRBJ1-2; D perhaps matches TRBD1 (6 bases). The germline V and J ends were trimmed by 2 bases and 6 bases, with 10 bases remaining between them. Germline V gives CDR1 SGHDN, CDR2 FVKESK. This CDR3 spans 13 amino acids. Based on the CDR3 plus reference TRBV14 and TRBJ1-2, the full variable domain is EAGVTQFPSHSVIEKGQTVTLRCDPISGHDNLYWYRRVMGKEIKFLLHFVKESKQDESGMPNNRFLAERTGGTYSTLKVQPAELEDSGVYFCASSQNTGHGYTFGSGTRLTVV.

This sequence joins TRBV2 and TRBJ1-6; 8 bases map to TRBD1. The V segment lost 4 bases and the J segment 0 bases; nucleotides outside the gene matches: 8. The CDR3 is 18 amino acids. CDR1 is SNHLY, CDR2 FYNNEI, per germline. CDR3 nucleotide sequence: TGTGCCAGCAGTGCGGAGACAGGGGCGAGCTCCTATAATTCACCCCTCCACTTT. Amino acids: CASSAETGASSYNSPLHF. The full variable domain, completed using reference TRBV2 and TRBJ1-6, is EPEVTQTPSHQVTQMGQEVILRCVPISNHLYFYWYRQILGQKVEFLVSFYNNEISEKSEIFDDQFSVERPDGSNFTLKIRSTKLEDSAMYFCASSAETGASSYNSPLHFGNGTRLTVT.

The chain carries TRBV6-5 and TRBJ1-1; tentative D call: TRBD1 (5 bases). The V end was cut by 2 bases, the J end by 5 bases, with 12 bases between. This CDR3 region has 14 residues. Looked up from germline, CDR1 is MNHEY and CDR2 is SVGAGI. CDR3 residues: CASSYEGRGTEAFF. The CDR3, as DNA: TGTGCCAGCAGTTACGAGGGACGGGGGACTGAAGCTTTCTTT.

J is TRBJ1-4 and V is TRBV6-6, with 7 bases fitting TRBD1. CDR1 and CDR2 (germline): MNHNY, SVGAGI (reference sequence). J gave up 7 bases and V 10 bases, and 9 bases lay outside the gene matches. This CDR3 is built from 13 residues. The CDR3 nucleotides read TGTGCCACGGACGGAGGGGGCGGTGAAAAACTGTTTTTT. Its protein is CATDGGGGEKLFF.

The chain has TRBV10-3 and TRBJ2-7; 7 bases fit TRBD2. The CDR3 extends over 13 amino acids. V was pared by 7 bases and J by 5 bases, with 8 bases of the junction left unmatched. Germline assignment: CDR1 ENHRY and CDR2 SYGVKD. The CDR3 region has the DNA TGTGCCATCAATGGACTAGTGGCGAACGAGCAGTACTTC. Its translation is CAINGLVANEQYF.